The 26 T cell receptor beta chains below all came from one sample that was sequenced in a study of blood T cell repertoires in COVID-19. Generated by immunoSEQ multiplex PCR, the TCRdb table keeps only in-frame clones and is missing some. The sample yields under 250,000 clones, around 82% seen once. The specimen sequenced was peripheral blood. Receptors originate from a woman in her sixties or seventies with acute or convalescent COVID-19.

This chain uses TRBV4-2 with TRBJ2-3; no definite D call. V was clipped by 4 bases and J by 6 bases, with 11 bases between them. Germline V gene lookup returns CDR1 LGHNA and CDR2 YNFKEQ. The CDR3 is 13 amino acids. The CDR3, as DNA: TGTGCCAGCAGCCCCGAGGTCTGGGATACGCAGTATTTT. Its protein is CASSPEVWDTQYF.

In the case of this clone: Germline and junction disagree at one end, which may indicate a read error. The chain recombines TRBV2 with TRBJ2-7; no reliable D call. Germline CDR1 SNHLY, CDR2 FYNNEI. CDR3 length: 10 amino acids. Written as DNA, the CDR3 is TGTGCCAGCAGTGAAGCGTCGTGGAGCTTC. Its translation: CASSEASWSF.

This chain connects TRBV7-9 to TRBJ1-1; TRBD1 is a possible D gene (6 bases). In germline, CDR1 is SEHNR, CDR2 FQNEAQ (reference sequence). Trimming cost V 1 base and J 11 bases, with 11 bases left between them. This CDR3 contains 12 residues. The CDR3 bases are TGTGCCAGCAGCTTAGAGGCAGGGGTGGCTTTCTTT. Its protein is CASSLEAGVAFF.

V is TRBV6-1 and J is TRBJ1-6; 9 nucleotides match TRBD1. The CDR3 totals 15 residues. CDR1 is MNHNS and CDR2 is SASEGT in the germline V gene. V lost 2 bases and J lost 6; bases outside the gene matches: 2. CDR3 sequence (DNA): TGTGCCAGCAGTGAAACAGGGGGCGTTAATTCACCCCTCCACTTT. Its protein product is CASSETGGVNSPLHF.

The J gene is TRBJ2-7, the V gene TRBV5-1; possible D gene TRBD1, 6 bases. This CDR3 region has 14 residues. V lost 4 bases and J lost 3, with 14 bases in between. Germline-derived CDR1 and CDR2 are SGHRS and YFSETQ. CDR3 sequence reads: CASSKQGSSYEQYF. The CDR3 DNA reads as TGCGCCAGCAGCAAGCAGGGGTCAAGCTACGAGCAGTACTTC.

This chain links TRBV5-5 with TRBJ2-6; tentative D call: TRBD2 (7 bases). The CDR3 extends over 16 amino acids. Trimming removed 3 bases from V and 0 bases from J, with 10 bases in between. The V gene's germline CDR1 is SGHKS and CDR2 YYEKEE (reference sequence). CDR3 residues: CASSWGGLSGANVLTF. The DNA of the CDR3 is TGTGCCAGCAGCTGGGGGGGCCTCTCTGGGGCCAACGTCCTGACTTTC.

The rearrangement joins TRBV30 to TRBJ1-1, with 8 bases identical to TRBD1. Per the germline V gene, CDR1 is GTSNPN and CDR2 is SVGIG (reference sequence). There are 14 residues in the CDR3. J was trimmed by 1 base and V by 3 bases; bases with no gene match: 4. CDR3 DNA: TGTGCCTGGAGGAACAGGGGGGGGAACACTGAAGCTTTCTTT. It yields the protein CAWRNRGGNTEAFF.

J is TRBJ2-3 and V is TRBV14; D is perhaps TRBD1 (6 bases). The V end lost 4 bases, the J end lost 4 bases, and 9 bases lay between the germline ends. Germline V gives CDR1 SGHDN, CDR2 FVKESK. The CDR3 length is 13 residues. The CDR3 loop is CASSPHRADTQYF. The CDR3 region has the DNA TGTGCCAGCAGCCCTCACAGGGCAGATACGCAGTATTTT.

The chain employs TRBV5-4 and TRBJ1-2; D not resolved. This CDR3 contains 14 residues. Trimming left V 0 bases short and J 4 bases short, with 10 bases between. CDR1 SGHNT and CDR2 YYREEE come from the germline V gene (reference sequence). In DNA form, the CDR3 reads TGTGCCAGCAGCTTGGACGCAGGAACCTATGGCTACACCTTC. It translates to CASSLDAGTYGYTF.

The rearrangement links TRBV28 to TRBJ1-1; D not resolved. Trimming removed 6 bases from V and 1 base from J, with 9 bases in between. This CDR3 has 13 amino acids. Per germline, CDR1 MDHEN and CDR2 SYDVKM. The DNA of the CDR3 is TGTGCCAGCAGATTCACAAGGAACACTGAAGCTTTCTTT. Residues: CASRFTRNTEAFF.

The V gene is TRBV10-3, the J gene TRBJ1-3, with D possibly being TRBD1 (5 bases). CDR1 is ENHRY and CDR2 is SYGVKD in the germline V gene. The V end was cut by 2 bases, the J end by 0 bases, with 8 bases between. The CDR3 sequence is 15 residues long. The CDR3 DNA reads as TGTGCCATCAGTGAGACAGGCGACTCTGGAAACACCATATATTTT. Amino acids: CAISETGDSGNTIYF.

The gene calls are TRBV28 and TRBJ1-1; D not resolved. Germline CDR1 and CDR2: MDHEN and SYDVKM. The CDR3 contains 15 residues. V lost 2 bases to trimming and J lost 1 base, with 11 bases between them. The DNA of the CDR3 is TGTGCCAGCAGTTTAGGCAGGCGAACGAACACTGAAGCTTTCTTT. Its protein product is CASSLGRRTNTEAFF.

The chain is built from TRBV5-1 and TRBJ2-2; unclear D gene. Germline lookup yields CDR1 SGHRS and CDR2 YFSETQ. The V and J ends lost 7 bases and 5 bases respectively, with 15 bases between them. The CDR3 length is 14 residues. The DNA of the CDR3 is TGCGCCAGCGCGAACTCGATCGGTACCGGGGAGCTGTTTTTT. Encoded protein: CASANSIGTGELFF. The full variable domain, in which reference TRBV5-1 and TRBJ2-2 provide the parts outside the CDR3, is KAGVTQTPRYLIKTRGQQVTLSCSPISGHRSVSWYQQTPGQGLQFLFEYFSETQRNKGNFPGRFSGRQFSNSRSEMNVSTLELGDSALYLCASANSIGTGELFFGEGSRLTVL.

In this sample, this clone turned up once. The V and J genes are TRBV11-2 and TRBJ2-4; D is undetermined. The CDR3 is made up of 15 amino acids. Germline V CDR1 and CDR2: SGHAT, FQNNGV. The V gene lost 1 base and the J gene lost 2 bases, with 9 bases spanning the gap. In nucleotides, the CDR3 is TGTGCCAGCAGCTTAGTAGAGTTAACCAAAAACATTCAGTACTTC. As protein: CASSLVELTKNIQYF. Complete variable domain (other parts from reference TRBV11-2 and TRBJ2-4): EAGVAQSPRYKIIEKRQSVAFWCNPISGHATLYWYQQILGQGPKLLIQFQNNGVVDDSQLPKDRFSAERLKGVDSTLKIQPAKLEDSAVYLCASSLVELTKNIQYFGAGTRLSVL.

The chain links TRBV6-2 or TRBV6-3 to TRBJ1-6; no firm D call. Looked up from germline, CDR1 is MNHEY and CDR2 is SVGEGT. CDR3 length equals 12 residues. Trimming pared 5 bases from V and 10 bases from J, leaving 9 bases between. The CDR3: CASSTLPSPLHF. The CDR3 DNA reads as TGTGCCAGCAGTACTCTCCCCTCACCCCTCCACTTT.

J is TRBJ2-3 and V is TRBV11-2; D is uncertain. CDR3 length: 15 residues. V shed 2 bases and J shed 3 bases, with 12 bases lying between them. Germline CDR1 SGHAT, CDR2 FQNNGV. The CDR3 sequence: CASSLRPGITDTQYF. In DNA, the CDR3 is TGTGCCAGCAGCTTAAGGCCGGGTATAACAGATACGCAGTATTTT.

The chain has TRBV5-1 and TRBJ2-1; D not certain. Trimming removed 4 bases from V and 3 bases from J, with 14 bases in between. Germline values: CDR1 SGHRS, CDR2 YFSETQ. The CDR3 is 15 residues long. The CDR3 here is CASSISPVRYNEQFF. DNA for the CDR3: TGCGCCAGCAGCATAAGCCCGGTTCGCTACAATGAGCAGTTCTTC.

The chain joins TRBV19 to TRBJ2-7; TRBD1 aligns across 7 bases. Per germline, CDR1 LNHDA and CDR2 SQIVND (reference sequence). V lost 3 bases, J lost 3 bases, and 8 bases stayed unmatched. This CDR3 comprises 15 residues. The CDR3 spells CASSIRQGQVYEQYF. Written as DNA, the CDR3 is TGTGCCAGTAGTATTCGACAGGGCCAAGTCTACGAGCAGTACTTC.

V is TRBV19 and J is TRBJ2-7; 7 positions match TRBD1. The V gene end was trimmed by 9 bases and the J gene end by 3 bases; junction bases not matched to a gene: 8. Germline V CDR1 and CDR2: LNHDA, SQIVND (reference sequence). The CDR3 is 13 residues long. Written as DNA, the CDR3 is TGTGCCAGCCATCTAGGACAGGTCTACGAGCAGTACTTC. Translation: CASHLGQVYEQYF.

This clone turned up a few times. The chain links TRBV7-2 to TRBJ1-6; 9 bases match TRBD1. The junction had 8 bases not matched to a gene; V was cut back by 1 base and J by 10 bases. CDR3 length: 16 residues. Germline V gives CDR1 SGHTA, CDR2 FQGNSA. CDR3 loop: CASSLGDRVSGSPLHF. CDR3 sequence (DNA): TGTGCCAGCAGCTTAGGGGACAGGGTGTCTGGGTCACCCCTCCACTTT.

A few counts support this clone. The V call is TRBV7-3, the J call TRBJ2-2; a possible D gene is TRBD1 (6 bases). Germline assignment: CDR1 SGHTA and CDR2 FQGTGA. Deletions cut 5 bases from V and 4 bases from J, with 17 bases between. This CDR3 comprises 16 residues. CDR3 in DNA: TGTGCCAGCAGCCAGGGGTCCGAACTGGGCACCGGGGAGCTGTTTTTT. It encodes CASSQGSELGTGELFF.

The chain employs TRBV9 and TRBJ1-1; maybe TRBD1 (6 bases). V was trimmed by 3 bases and J by 0 bases, leaving 21 bases between them. CDR1 and CDR2 from the germline V gene are SGDLS and YYNGEE. The CDR3 has 18 amino acids. The chain's CDR3 is CASSALPAGGPMNTEAFF. Written as DNA, the CDR3 is TGTGCCAGCAGCGCCCTCCCCGCCGGGGGGCCCATGAACACTGAAGCTTTCTTT.

The chain combines TRBV10-3 with TRBJ1-2, with 7 positions matching TRBD1. Trimming cost V 6 bases and J 2 bases; bases outside gene matches: 6. CDR3 length: 14 residues. Germline V gives CDR1 ENHRY, CDR2 SYGVKD. CDR3 in DNA: TGTGCCATCAGGGAGGGACAGTCAAACTATGGCTACACCTTC. Protein: CAIREGQSNYGYTF.

V and J are TRBV10-3 and TRBJ1-1; D unresolved. The CDR3 consists of 16 residues. Germline V gene lookup returns CDR1 ENHRY and CDR2 SYGVKD. V shed 0 bases and J shed 0 bases, with 11 bases lying between them. CDR3 DNA sequence: TGTGCCATCAGTGAGTCGAAAACGCCAGTGAACACTGAAGCTTTCTTT. The encoded protein is CAISESKTPVNTEAFF.

The V gene is TRBV9, the J gene TRBJ1-5, with D perhaps matching TRBD1 (6 bases). CDR1 SGDLS and CDR2 YYNGEE come from the germline V gene. The length of the CDR3 is 15 residues. The ends were cut back, 4 bases at V and 1 base at J, with 12 bases in the middle. In nucleotides, the CDR3 is TGTGCCAGCAGCACAGGGACGGGAAGCAATCAGCCCCAGCATTTT. Amino acid sequence: CASSTGTGSNQPQHF.

The chain employs TRBV2 and TRBJ1-1; D call uncertain. Germline V gene lookup returns CDR1 SNHLY and CDR2 FYNNEI. This CDR3 has 13 amino acids. The ends were cut back, 5 bases at V and 5 bases at J, with 12 bases in the middle. The CDR3 is CASSPIGGTEAFF. The CDR3 bases are TGTGCCAGCAGTCCTATCGGAGGAACTGAAGCTTTCTTT.